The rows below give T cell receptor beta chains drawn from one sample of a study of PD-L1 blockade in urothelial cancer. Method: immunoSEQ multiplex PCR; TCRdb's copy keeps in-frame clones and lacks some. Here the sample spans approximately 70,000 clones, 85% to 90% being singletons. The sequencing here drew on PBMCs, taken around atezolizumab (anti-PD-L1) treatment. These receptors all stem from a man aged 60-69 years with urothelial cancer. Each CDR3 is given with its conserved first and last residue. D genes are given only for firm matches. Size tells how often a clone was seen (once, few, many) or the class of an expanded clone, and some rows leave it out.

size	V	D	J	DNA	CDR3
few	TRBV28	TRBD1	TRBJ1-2	TGTGCCAGCAGTTCGACAGGGGCGGGGGGCTACACCTTC	CASSSTGAGGYTF
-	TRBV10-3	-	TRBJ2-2	TGTGCCATCAGTGAGTACGTGACAGGGAACACCGGGGAGCTGTTTTTT	CAISEYVTGNTGELFF
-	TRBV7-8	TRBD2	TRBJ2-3	TGTGCCAGCAGCTTATTGGTAGCGGGGGGCCCAGATACGCAGTATTTT	CASSLLVAGGPDTQYF
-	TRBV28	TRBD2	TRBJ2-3	TGTGCCAGCAGTCCCCCACCCACGAGCGGGAGGAGGACAGATACGCAGTATTTT	CASSPPPTSGRRTDTQYF
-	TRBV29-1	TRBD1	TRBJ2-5	TGCAGCGTTGACGCAGGGGGCGCAGAGACCCAGTACTTC	CSVDAGGAETQYF
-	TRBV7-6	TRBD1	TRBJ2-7	TGTGCCAGCAGCTTAGGGACAGGGGGCAACGAGCAGTACTTC	CASSLGTGGNEQYF
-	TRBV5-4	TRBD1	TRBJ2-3	TGTGCCAGCAGCTTGGCGGCAGGGGGTTCAGATACGCAGTATTTT	CASSLAAGGSDTQYF
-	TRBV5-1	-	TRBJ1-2	TGCGCCAGCAGCTTGGCAGGGGCTAACGGCTACACCTTC	CASSLAGANGYTF
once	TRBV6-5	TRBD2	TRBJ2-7	TGTGCCAGCAGGGACCCGGGACTAGCTGGCGAGCAGTACTTC	CASRDPGLAGEQYF
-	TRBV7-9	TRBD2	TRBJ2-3	TGTGCCAGCAGCTTAAACCGCGGCGCGGGAGGGCCCACAGATACGCAGTATTTT	CASSLNRGAGGPTDTQYF
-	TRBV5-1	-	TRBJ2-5	TGCGCCAGCAGCTTGGTTCGGGAAGAGACCCAGTACTTC	CASSLVREETQYF
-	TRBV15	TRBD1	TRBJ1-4	TGTGCCACCAGCAGATCGCCGACAGGGGGAAATGAAAAACTGTTTTTT	CATSRSPTGGNEKLFF
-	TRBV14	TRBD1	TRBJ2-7	TGTGCCAGCAGCCAAGGGACAGGGGGGTTCGAGCAGTACTTC	CASSQGTGGFEQYF
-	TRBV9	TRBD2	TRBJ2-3	TGTGCCAGCACCCGGGGGGAAGAAAGCACAGATACGCAGTATTTT	CASTRGEESTDTQYF
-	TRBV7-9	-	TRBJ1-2	TGTGCCAGCAGCTACGGGGGTGGCTATGGCTACACCTTC	CASSYGGGYGYTF
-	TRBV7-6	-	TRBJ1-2	TGTGCCAGCAGCTTGGGGGGTGGGGGAACTAACTATGGCTACACCTTC	CASSLGGGGTNYGYTF
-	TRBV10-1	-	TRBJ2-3	TGCGCCAGCTCAGGGTCGGGCACAGATACGCAGTATTTT	CASSGSGTDTQYF
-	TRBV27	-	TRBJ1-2	TGTGCCAGCAGAACAGGGTCCACTAACTATGGCTACACCTTC	CASRTGSTNYGYTF
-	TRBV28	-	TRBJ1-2	TGTGCCAGCAGTTTTGGCGACAGTGTAGCTCTTAACTATGGCTACACCTTC	CASSFGDSVALNYGYTF
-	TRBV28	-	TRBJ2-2	TGTGCCAGCAGTTTGGGAGGACAGAACACCGGGGAGCTGTTTTTT	CASSLGGQNTGELFF
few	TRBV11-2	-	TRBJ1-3	TGTGCCAGCAGCTTCAACGCGCCTTCGGGAGGAAACACCATATATTTT	CASSFNAPSGGNTIYF
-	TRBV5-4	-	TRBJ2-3	TGTGCCAGCAGCTTGGCCGGGACACGGGGCACAGATACGCAGTATTTT	CASSLAGTRGTDTQYF
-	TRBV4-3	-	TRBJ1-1	TGCGCCAGCAGCCAAGTGCGCGTTAGGGGGGGGACGAACACTGAAGCTTTCTTT	CASSQVRVRGGTNTEAFF
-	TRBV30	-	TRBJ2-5	TGTGCCTGGAGTGTCCAGGGCGGAGAGACCCAGTACTTC	CAWSVQGGETQYF
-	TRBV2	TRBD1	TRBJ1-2	TGTGCCAGCAGTGAGGACAGGGCGATCTATGGCTACACCTTC	CASSEDRAIYGYTF
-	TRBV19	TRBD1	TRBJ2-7	TGTGCCAGTAGTATAAATAGGGACAGCGACTACGAGCAGTACTTC	CASSINRDSDYEQYF
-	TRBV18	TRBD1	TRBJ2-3	TGTGCCAGCTCACCAGGGACAGGGAGCACAGATACGCAGTATTTT	CASSPGTGSTDTQYF
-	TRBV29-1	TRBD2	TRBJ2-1	TGCAGCGGGGTTCGCGGACTAGCGCGTTACAATGAGCAGTTCTTC	CSGVRGLARYNEQFF
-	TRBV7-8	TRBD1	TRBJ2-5	TGTGCCAGCAGCCAAGGGACAGGGGAGCGAGAGACCCAGTACTTC	CASSQGTGERETQYF
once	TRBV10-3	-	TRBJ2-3	TGTGCCATCAGCATCCGGGAAAGCACAGATACGCAGTATTTT	CAISIRESTDTQYF
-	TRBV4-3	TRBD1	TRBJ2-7	TGCGCCAGTTCCCGGGACAGGGGGATCTACGAGCAGTACTTC	CASSRDRGIYEQYF
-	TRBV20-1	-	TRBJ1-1	TGCAGTGCCCGGGGGAACACTGAAGCTTTCTTT	CSARGNTEAFF
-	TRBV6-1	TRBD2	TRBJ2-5	TGTGCCAGCGGGGAGGGTCGGGGAGAGACCCAGTACTTC	CASGEGRGETQYF
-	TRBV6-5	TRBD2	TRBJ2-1	TGTGCCAGCAGGACCGGGACTAGCGGGAGGAATGAGCAGTTCTTC	CASRTGTSGRNEQFF
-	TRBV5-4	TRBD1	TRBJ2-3	TGTGCCAAAGGGACAGACACAGATACGCAGTATTTT	CAKGTDTDTQYF
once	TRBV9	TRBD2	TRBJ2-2	TGTGCCAGCAGCAAAAATAGCGGGAGGACCGGGGAGCTGTTTTTT	CASSKNSGRTGELFF
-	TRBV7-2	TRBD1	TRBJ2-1	TGTGCCAGCAGCTTAGTGGTAGCCGTTGGACAGGGGGCCAATGAGCAGTTCTTC	CASSLVVAVGQGANEQFF
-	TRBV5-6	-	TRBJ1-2	TGTGCCAGCAGCCCCCGGTCCTGGAACTATGGCTACACCTTC	CASSPRSWNYGYTF
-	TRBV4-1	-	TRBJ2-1	TGCGCCAGCAGCCAAGTGGGAGGCTACAATGAGCAGTTCTTC	CASSQVGGYNEQFF
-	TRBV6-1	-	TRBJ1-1	TGTGCCAGCAGTGAACAGGGTTGGGCTGAAGCTTTCTTT	CASSEQGWAEAFF
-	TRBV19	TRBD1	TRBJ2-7	TGTGCCAGTAGTATTCAGTCAGGGGGATACTACGAGCAGTACTTC	CASSIQSGGYYEQYF
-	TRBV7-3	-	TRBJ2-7	TGTGCCAGCAGCTTAGGGCCTTCCTTAACCTACGAGCAGTACTTC	CASSLGPSLTYEQYF